This record concerns one T cell receptor beta chain sequence. The antigen is unknown. These data originate in a study of blood T cells in healthy people across ages. Study conclusions and caveats: As age increased, TCR beta diversity per million T cells fell in a roughly linear fashion.

Alongside a J-beta primer mix, a sample-barcoded 5' primer served in a second PCR lasting roughly 6 to 11 cycles. Each CDR3 protein gets one entry after TCRdb re-called the 5' RACE reads with MiXCR. The repertoire holds about 970,000 distinct CDR3 sequences, roughly 51% seen once, with over 20% in the top ten. Per germline, CDR1 SEHNR and CDR2 FQNEAQ (reference sequence). The CDR3 is 16 residues long. The junction had 14 bases not matched to a gene; V was cut back by 4 bases and J by 8 bases. Material: blood. This sequence joins TRBV7-9 and TRBJ2-7, with TRBD1 matching over 10 bases. The clonotype comes from an older woman in good health. As DNA, the CDR3 is TGTGCCAGCAGCTGGGCCCGGGACAGGGGCCCTGTTAAGCAGTACTTC. This codes for CASSWARDRGPVKQYF.